The 10 T cell receptor beta chains given below trace back to one sample, sequenced in a study of blood T cell repertoires in COVID-19. Repertoires were generated with immunoSEQ multiplex PCR, while TCRdb's copy carries only in-frame clones and drops some. This sample carries some 290,000 clones, approximately 91% of them seen once, and the ten largest clones take about 2.1%. The specimen was PBMCs or T cells enriched from blood (not recorded which). The origin of the receptors is a woman aged 40 to 50 with acute COVID-19.

The chain has TRBV7-2 and TRBJ1-5, with D perhaps matching TRBD1 (6 bases). Germline V gene lookup returns CDR1 SGHTA and CDR2 FQGNSA. The V end was cut by 6 bases, the J end by 1 base, with 13 bases between. The CDR3 runs 15 residues. CDR3 DNA sequence: TGTGCCAGCAGTCCGGGGGGCGCGAGCAATCAGCCCCAGCATTTT. Encoded protein: CASSPGGASNQPQHF.

J is TRBJ2-1 and V is TRBV7-9; a possible D gene is TRBD2 (6 bases). CDR3 length: 14 amino acids. Trimming shortened V by 11 bases and J by 0 bases, and 14 bases separated the two germline ends. In germline, CDR1 is SEHNR, CDR2 FQNEAQ (reference sequence). Written as DNA, the CDR3 is TGTGCCGAGGGGAGGCCTAGCTCCTACAATGAGCAGTTCTTC. Translating gives CAEGRPSSYNEQFF.

The J gene is TRBJ2-3, the V gene TRBV10-3, with TRBD2 as a possible D gene (6 bases). CDR3 length: 13 residues. Germline CDR1 reads ENHRY; CDR2 reads SYGVKD. V was shortened by 10 bases and J by 3 bases, with 14 bases between the two germline ends. CDR3 sequence reads: CATGDSGTDTQYF. In nucleotides, the CDR3 is TGTGCCACCGGGGACTCGGGGACAGATACGCAGTATTTT.

This clone was recorded once. The V gene is TRBV6-6, the J gene TRBJ2-7; TRBD1 is a possible D gene (5 bases). V was clipped by 2 bases and J by 0 bases, with 14 bases between them. CDR1 and CDR2 from the germline V gene are MNHNY and SVGAGI (reference sequence). The CDR3 contains 16 residues. The CDR3 protein is CASSYGIGDSSYEQYF. The CDR3 DNA reads as TGTGCCAGCAGTTACGGTATAGGGGATAGCTCCTACGAGCAGTACTTC.

The chain is built from TRBV19 and TRBJ1-1; 7 nucleotides agree with TRBD1. V was pared by 5 bases and J by 8 bases, with 5 bases of the junction left unmatched. There are 12 residues in the CDR3. The germline V gene encodes CDR1 LNHDA and CDR2 SQIVND (reference sequence). The CDR3 protein is CASSLFRGEAFF. The CDR3 bases are TGTGCCAGTAGTTTATTCAGGGGGGAAGCTTTCTTT. Filled out from reference TRBV19 and TRBJ1-1, the complete variable domain reads DGGITQSPKYLFRKEGQNVTLSCEQNLNHDAMYWYRQDPGQGLRLIYYSQIVNDFQKGDIAEGYSVSREKKESFPLTVTSAQKNPTAFYLCASSLFRGEAFFGQGTRLTVV.

This rearrangement joins TRBV6-1 to TRBJ1-6; TRBD1 might be the D (6 bases). This CDR3 region has 16 residues. Trimming removed 1 base from V and 7 bases from J, with 14 bases in between. From germline, CDR1 is MNHNS and CDR2 SASEGT. CDR3 residues: CASSEGAGADNSPLHF. The CDR3 DNA reads as TGTGCCAGCAGTGAAGGGGCAGGGGCTGACAATTCACCCCTCCACTTT.

This chain joins TRBV19 and TRBJ1-1; 8 nucleotides align to TRBD1. Germline assignment: CDR1 LNHDA and CDR2 SQIVND (reference sequence). V dropped 4 bases and J dropped 4; count of bases not matched to a gene: 5. The CDR3 sequence is 14 residues long. CDR3: CASSTQGASTEAFF. The DNA for the CDR3 is TGTGCCAGTAGTACCCAGGGGGCGAGCACTGAAGCTTTCTTT.

The chain recombines TRBV20-1 with TRBJ2-1; TRBD1 matches at 11 bases. V lost 3 bases, J lost 10 bases, and 11 bases stayed unmatched. Germline-derived CDR1 and CDR2 are DFQATT and SNEGSKA (reference sequence). The CDR3 runs 15 residues. Here the CDR3 reads CSASDGRTGGAEQFF. The CDR3, as DNA: TGCAGTGCTAGTGACGGTCGGACAGGGGGCGCGGAGCAGTTCTTC.

This chain uses TRBV3-1 (or the pseudogene TRBV3-2) with TRBJ1-2; 9 bases agree with TRBD1. CDR3 length: 14 residues. Germline CDR1 is LGHDT and CDR2 is YNNKEL (reference sequence). With V trimmed by 2 bases and J by 3 bases, 1 base remained unmatched. For the CDR3, the DNA is TGTGCCAGCAGCCAACGACAGGGGGACTATGGCTACACCTTC. Translating gives CASSQRQGDYGYTF.

The chain carries TRBV28 and TRBJ1-5; D might be TRBD1 (5 bases). Per germline, CDR1 MDHEN and CDR2 SYDVKM. Trimming pared 3 bases from V and 0 bases from J, leaving 18 bases between. The CDR3 loop spans 18 amino acids. The CDR3 coding sequence is TGTGCCAGCAGTTTGGGGGGTCACGGGACGGTTAGCAATCAGCCCCAGCATTTT. Translating gives CASSLGGHGTVSNQPQHF. Full variable domain (missing parts from reference TRBV28 and TRBJ1-5): DVKVTQSSRYLVKRTGEKVFLECVQDMDHENMFWYRQDPGLGLRLIYFSYDVKMKEKGDIPEGYSVSREKKERFSLILESASTNQTSMYLCASSLGGHGTVSNQPQHFGDGTRLSIL.